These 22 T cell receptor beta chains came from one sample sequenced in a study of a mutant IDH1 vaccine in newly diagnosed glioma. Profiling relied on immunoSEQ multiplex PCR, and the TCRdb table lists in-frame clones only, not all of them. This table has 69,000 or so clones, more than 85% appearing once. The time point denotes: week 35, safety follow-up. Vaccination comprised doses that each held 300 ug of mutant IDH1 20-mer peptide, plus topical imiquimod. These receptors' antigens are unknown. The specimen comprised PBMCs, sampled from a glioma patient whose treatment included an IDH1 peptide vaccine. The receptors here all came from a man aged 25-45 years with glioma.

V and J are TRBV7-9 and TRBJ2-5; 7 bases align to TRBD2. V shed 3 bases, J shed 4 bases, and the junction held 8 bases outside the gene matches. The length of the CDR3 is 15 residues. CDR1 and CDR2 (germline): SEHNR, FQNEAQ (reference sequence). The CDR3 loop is CASSFEPGRGETQYF. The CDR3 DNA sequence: TGTGCCAGCAGCTTCGAACCAGGGAGGGGAGAGACCCAGTACTTC.

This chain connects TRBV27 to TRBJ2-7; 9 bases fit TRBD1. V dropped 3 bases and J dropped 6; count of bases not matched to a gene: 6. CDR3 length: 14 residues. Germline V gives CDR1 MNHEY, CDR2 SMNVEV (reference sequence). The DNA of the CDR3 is TGTGCCAGCAGTTTTACAGGGGGCTCTCTCGAGCAGTACTTC. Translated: CASSFTGGSLEQYF.

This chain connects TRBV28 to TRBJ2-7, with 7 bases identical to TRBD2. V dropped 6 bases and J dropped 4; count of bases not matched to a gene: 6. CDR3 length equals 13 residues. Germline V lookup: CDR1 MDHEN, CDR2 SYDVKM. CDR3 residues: CASRRTRLYEQYF. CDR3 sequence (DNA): TGTGCCAGCAGGCGGACTAGACTATACGAGCAGTACTTC.

CDR3 amino acids: CALGARNTGELFF. The CDR3 DNA reads as TGTGCTTTGGGGGCGAGGAACACCGGGGAGCTGTTTTTT. The V gene is TRBV28, the J gene TRBJ2-2; D is perhaps TRBD1 (6 bases). Germline CDR1 and CDR2: MDHEN and SYDVKM. This CDR3 has 13 amino acids.

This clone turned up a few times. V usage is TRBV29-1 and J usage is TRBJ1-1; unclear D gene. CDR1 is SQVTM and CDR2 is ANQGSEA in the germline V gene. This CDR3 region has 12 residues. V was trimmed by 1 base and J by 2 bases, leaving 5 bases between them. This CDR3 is CSVEGINTEAFF. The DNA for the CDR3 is TGCAGCGTTGAAGGGATCAACACTGAAGCTTTCTTT.

The CDR3: CASSFSGTQPINEQFF. The CDR3, as DNA: TGTGCCAGCAGCTTCTCCGGGACCCAACCGATCAATGAGCAGTTCTTC. This chain connects TRBV11-3 to TRBJ2-1, with D possibly being TRBD1 or TRBD2 (5 bases each). The CDR3 is 16 residues long. Germline-derived CDR1 and CDR2 are SGHNT and YENEEA. The ends were cut back, 3 bases at V and 6 bases at J, with 18 bases in the middle.

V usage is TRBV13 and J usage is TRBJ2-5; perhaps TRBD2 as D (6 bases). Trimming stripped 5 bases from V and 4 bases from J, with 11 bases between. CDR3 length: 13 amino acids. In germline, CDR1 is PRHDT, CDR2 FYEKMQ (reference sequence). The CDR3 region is CASSPGRGETQYF. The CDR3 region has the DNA TGTGCCAGCAGCCCAGGGCGGGGAGAGACCCAGTACTTC.

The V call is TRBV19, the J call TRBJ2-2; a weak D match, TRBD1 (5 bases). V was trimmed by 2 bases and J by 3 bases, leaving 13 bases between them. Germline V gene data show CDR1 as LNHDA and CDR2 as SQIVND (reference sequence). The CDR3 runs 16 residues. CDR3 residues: CASSIMTQGDTGELFF. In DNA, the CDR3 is TGTGCCAGTAGTATAATGACGCAGGGCGACACCGGGGAGCTGTTTTTT.

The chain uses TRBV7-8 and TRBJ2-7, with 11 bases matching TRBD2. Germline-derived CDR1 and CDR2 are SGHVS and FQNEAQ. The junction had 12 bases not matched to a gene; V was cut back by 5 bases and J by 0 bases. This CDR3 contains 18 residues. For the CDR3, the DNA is TGTGCCAGCAGCAAGACTAGCGGGGCGGCCCGAAGCTCCTACGAGCAGTACTTC. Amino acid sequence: CASSKTSGAARSSYEQYF.

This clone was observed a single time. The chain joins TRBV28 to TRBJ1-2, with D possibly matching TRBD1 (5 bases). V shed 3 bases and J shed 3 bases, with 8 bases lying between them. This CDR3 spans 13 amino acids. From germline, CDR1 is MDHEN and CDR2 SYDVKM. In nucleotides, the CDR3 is TGTGCCAGCAGTTTCTTGGGGGACTATGGCTACACCTTC. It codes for CASSFLGDYGYTF.

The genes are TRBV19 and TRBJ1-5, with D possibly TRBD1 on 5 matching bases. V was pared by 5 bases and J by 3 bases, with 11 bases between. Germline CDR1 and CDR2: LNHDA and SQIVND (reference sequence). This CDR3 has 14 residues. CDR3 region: CASSRQKHNQPQHF. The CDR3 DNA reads TGTGCCAGTAGTCGACAGAAACACAATCAGCCCCAGCATTTT.

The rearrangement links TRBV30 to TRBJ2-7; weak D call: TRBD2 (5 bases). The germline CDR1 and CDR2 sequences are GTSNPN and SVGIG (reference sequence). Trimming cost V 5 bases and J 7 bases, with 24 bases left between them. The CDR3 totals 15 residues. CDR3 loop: CAWDQIWAGRLEQYF. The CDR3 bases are TGTGCCTGGGATCAGATTTGGGCGGGTCGACTTGAGCAGTACTTC. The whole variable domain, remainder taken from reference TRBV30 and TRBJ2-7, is SQTIHQWPATLVQPVGSPLSLECTVEGTSNPNLYWYRQAAGRGLQLLFYSVGIGQISSEVPQNLSASRPQDRQFILSSKKLLLSDSGFYLCAWDQIWAGRLEQYFGPGTRLTVT.

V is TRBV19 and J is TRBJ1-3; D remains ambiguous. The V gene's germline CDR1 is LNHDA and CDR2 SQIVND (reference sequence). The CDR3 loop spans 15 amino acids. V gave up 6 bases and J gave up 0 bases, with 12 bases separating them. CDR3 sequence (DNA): TGTGCCAGTAGGGGTCTTCGATCCTCTGGAAACACCATATATTTT. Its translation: CASRGLRSSGNTIYF.

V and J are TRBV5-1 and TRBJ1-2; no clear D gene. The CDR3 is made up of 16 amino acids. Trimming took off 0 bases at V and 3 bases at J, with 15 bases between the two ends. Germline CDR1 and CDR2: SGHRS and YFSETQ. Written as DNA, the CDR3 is TGCGCCAGCAGCTTGGAAGGTTGGGAGGTAGACTATGGCTACACCTTC. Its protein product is CASSLEGWEVDYGYTF.

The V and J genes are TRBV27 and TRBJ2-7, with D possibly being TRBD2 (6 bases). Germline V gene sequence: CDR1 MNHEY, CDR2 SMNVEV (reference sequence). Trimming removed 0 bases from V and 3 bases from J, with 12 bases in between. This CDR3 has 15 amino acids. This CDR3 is CASSLSGTSFYEQYF. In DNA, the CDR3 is TGTGCCAGCAGTTTATCCGGGACTTCGTTCTACGAGCAGTACTTC.

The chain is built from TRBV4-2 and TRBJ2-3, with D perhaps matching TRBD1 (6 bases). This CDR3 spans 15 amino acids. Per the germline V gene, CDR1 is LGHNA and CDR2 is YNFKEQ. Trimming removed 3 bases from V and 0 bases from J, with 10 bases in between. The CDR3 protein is CASSHGGRSTDTQYF. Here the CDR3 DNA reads TGTGCCAGCAGCCATGGGGGCCGGAGCACAGATACGCAGTATTTT.

This CDR3 reads CASSGRGLVGSPLHF. In nucleotides, the CDR3 is TGTGCCTCCAGCGGTCGGGGGCTGGTAGGATCACCCCTCCACTTT. This rearrangement joins TRBV28 to TRBJ1-6, with a possible D match to TRBD1 (6 bases). Trimming cost V 11 bases and J 10 bases, with 24 bases left between them. The CDR3 runs to 15 residues. Germline lookup yields CDR1 MDHEN and CDR2 SYDVKM.

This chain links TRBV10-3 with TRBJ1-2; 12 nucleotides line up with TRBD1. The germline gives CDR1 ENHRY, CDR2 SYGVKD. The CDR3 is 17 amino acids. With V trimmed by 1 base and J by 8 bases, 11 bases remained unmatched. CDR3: CAISELGQGAPGEGYTF. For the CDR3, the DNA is TGTGCCATCAGTGAGTTGGGACAGGGGGCGCCCGGTGAAGGCTACACCTTC.

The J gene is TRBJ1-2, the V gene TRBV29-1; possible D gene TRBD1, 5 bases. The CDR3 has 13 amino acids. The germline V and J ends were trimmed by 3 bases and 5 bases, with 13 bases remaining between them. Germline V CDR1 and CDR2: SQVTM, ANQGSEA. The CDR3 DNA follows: TGCAGCGTTGATGACCGTGGGGGGTATGGCTACACCTTC. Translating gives CSVDDRGGYGYTF.

The DNA of the CDR3 is TGTGCCAGCAGCGTAGAACAGGGAACAGATACGCAGTATTTT. Its translation: CASSVEQGTDTQYF. J is TRBJ2-3 and V is TRBV9; maybe TRBD1 (6 bases). The CDR3 covers 14 residues. CDR1 and CDR2 (germline): SGDLS, YYNGEE. V was cut by 0 bases and J by 3 bases, with 8 bases left in between.

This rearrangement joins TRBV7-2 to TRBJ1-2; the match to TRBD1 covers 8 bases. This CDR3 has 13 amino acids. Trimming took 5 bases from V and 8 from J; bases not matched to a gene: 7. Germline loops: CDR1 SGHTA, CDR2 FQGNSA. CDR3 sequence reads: CASSRRQGSGYTF. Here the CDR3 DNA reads TGTGCCAGCAGCCGTAGACAGGGGTCAGGCTACACCTTC.

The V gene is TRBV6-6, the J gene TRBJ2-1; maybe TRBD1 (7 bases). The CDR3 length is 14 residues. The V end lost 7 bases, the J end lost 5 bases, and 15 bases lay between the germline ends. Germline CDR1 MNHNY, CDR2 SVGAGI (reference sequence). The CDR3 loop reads CASTMTGRNNEQFF. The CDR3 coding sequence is TGTGCCAGCACCATGACAGGGAGGAACAATGAGCAGTTCTTC.